This T cell receptor (beta chain) is drawn from a study of CD8 T cells in ankylosing spondylitis. Points from the study as a whole: Relatively rare in peripheral blood, disease-linked clones were also CD8+. Certain motif variants had earlier appeared in reactive arthritis synovial fluid and blood. Characteristic, it appeared, of ankylosing spondylitis blood was a TCR beta motif of fewer than 10 highly homologous variants. Reported data indicate significant enrichment of disease-linked clones within matched ankylosing spondylitis synovial fluid.

Libraries for TCR beta were made by quantitative 5'-RACE with molecular barcodes. TCRdb re-derived calls from the 5' RACE reads in MiXCR, one entry per CDR3 protein. The sample yields around 770,000 distinct CDR3 sequences, around a fifth seen once. Concerning this clonotype itself: Its antigen remains unidentified.

Germline V CDR1 and CDR2: SNHLY, FYNNEI. The CDR3 covers 14 residues. V shed 3 bases and J shed 4 bases, with 12 bases lying between them. The chain is built from TRBV2 and TRBJ1-2; no clear D gene. Sequenced sample: blood, either unsorted or a sorted T cell fraction (not recorded which). The clonotype comes from a male donor with ankylosing spondylitis. In DNA, the CDR3 is TGTGCCAGCAGTGAGGGAGGGTTCGGCTATGGCTACACCTTC. This gives the protein CASSEGGFGYGYTF.